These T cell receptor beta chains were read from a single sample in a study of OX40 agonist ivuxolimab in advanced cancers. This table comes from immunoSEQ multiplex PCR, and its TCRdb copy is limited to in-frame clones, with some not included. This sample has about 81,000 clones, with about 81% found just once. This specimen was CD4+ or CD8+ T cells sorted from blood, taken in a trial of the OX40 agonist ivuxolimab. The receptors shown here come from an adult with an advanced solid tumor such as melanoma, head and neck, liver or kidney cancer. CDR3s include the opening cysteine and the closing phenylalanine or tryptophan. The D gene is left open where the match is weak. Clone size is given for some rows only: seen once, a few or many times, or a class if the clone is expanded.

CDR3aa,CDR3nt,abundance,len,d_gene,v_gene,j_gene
CASSLLEGELFF,TGTGCCAGCAGCTTATTAGAAGGGGAGCTGTTTTTT,NA,12,NA,TRBV11-3,TRBJ2-2
CASSIAGPNEQYF,TGTGCCAGTAGTATAGCAGGGCCCAACGAGCAGTACTTC,NA,13,NA,TRBV19,TRBJ2-7
CASSEAGGTDTQYF,TGTGCCAGCAGTGAGGCGGGGGGGACAGATACGCAGTATTTT,NA,14,TRBD2,TRBV2,TRBJ2-3
CASSPRGTSGGADTQYF,TGTGCCAGCAGCCCAAGAGGGACTAGCGGGGGGGCCGACACGCAGTATTTT,NA,17,TRBD2,TRBV4-2,TRBJ2-3
CASSMWHTNTGELFF,TGTGCCAGTAGTATGTGGCACACCAACACCGGGGAGCTGTTTTTT,few,15,NA,TRBV19,TRBJ2-2
CASSESLRSVSPLHF,TGTGCCAGCAGTGAATCACTCAGGAGTGTCTCACCCCTCCACTTT,NA,15,NA,TRBV6-4,TRBJ1-6
CASSLGLYTGELFF,TGTGCCAGCAGCTTGGGACTTTACACCGGGGAGCTGTTTTTT,NA,14,NA,TRBV5-4,TRBJ2-2
CASSYSLAGTYEQYF,TGTGCCAGCAGTTACTCACTAGCGGGAACCTACGAGCAGTACTTC,once,15,TRBD2,TRBV6-6,TRBJ2-7
CASSLYLDTGELFF,TGTGCCAGCAGCTTGTACCTAGACACCGGGGAGCTGTTTTTT,NA,14,NA,TRBV5-4,TRBJ2-2
CATRQVTPYEQYF,TGTGCCACCAGACAGGTGACCCCCTACGAGCAGTACTTC,NA,13,NA,TRBV21-1,TRBJ2-7
CASSLGGRRREKLFF,TGTGCCAGCAGCTTAGGTGGCAGGAGGCGTGAAAAACTGTTTTTT,NA,15,NA,TRBV7-6,TRBJ1-4
CASRGNRGNQPQHF,TGTGCCAGTAGGGGAAACAGGGGAAATCAGCCCCAGCATTTT,NA,14,TRBD1,TRBV19,TRBJ1-5
CASSRWFQETQYF,TGTGCCAGCTCCAGGTGGTTCCAAGAGACCCAGTACTTC,NA,13,NA,TRBV18,TRBJ2-5
CASSLREGSSYEQYF,TGTGCCAGCAGTTTAAGGGAGGGGAGCTCCTACGAGCAGTACTTC,NA,15,TRBD2,TRBV27,TRBJ2-7
CASRWSTMNTEAFF,TGTGCCAGCAGGTGGAGTACTATGAACACTGAAGCTTTCTTT,few,14,NA,TRBV2,TRBJ1-1
CASSQDSKGGRVEAFF,TGCGCCAGCAGCCAGGATTCAAAGGGGGGACGCGTTGAAGCTTTCTTT,NA,16,NA,TRBV4-1,TRBJ1-1
CASTPWGTGNTIYF,TGTGCCAGCACCCCCTGGGGGACTGGAAACACCATATATTTT,NA,14,NA,TRBV7-9,TRBJ1-3
CASSFDGISNQPQHF,TGTGCCAGCAGTTTTGACGGGATTAGCAATCAGCCCCAGCATTTT,few,15,NA,TRBV28,TRBJ1-5
CASIWAGDTTDTQYF,TGTGCCAGCATATGGGCTGGGGATACCACAGATACGCAGTATTTT,NA,15,NA,TRBV2,TRBJ2-3
CASTSWDRTYEQYF,TGTGCCAGCACCTCTTGGGACAGAACCTACGAGCAGTACTTC,NA,14,TRBD1,TRBV7-9,TRBJ2-7
CASSQAGMNTEAFF,TGTGCCAGCAGCCAAGCAGGCATGAACACTGAAGCTTTCTTT,NA,14,NA,TRBV14,TRBJ1-1
CASSERRVSEQYF,TGTGCCAGCAGTGAGAGACGGGTCTCCGAGCAGTACTTC,NA,13,NA,TRBV6-1,TRBJ2-7